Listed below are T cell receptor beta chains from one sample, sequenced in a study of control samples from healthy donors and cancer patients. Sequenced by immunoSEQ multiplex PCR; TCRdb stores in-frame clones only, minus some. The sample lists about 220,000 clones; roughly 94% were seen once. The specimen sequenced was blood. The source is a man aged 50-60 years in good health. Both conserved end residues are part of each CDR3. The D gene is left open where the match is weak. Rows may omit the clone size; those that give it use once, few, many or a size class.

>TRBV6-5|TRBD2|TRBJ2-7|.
CASTKLAGGLYEQYF
TGTGCCAGCACCAAACTAGCGGGGGGGCTGTACGAGCAGTACTTC
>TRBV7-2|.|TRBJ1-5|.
CASSHGSGSNQPQHF
TGTGCCAGCAGCCATGGCTCGGGTAGCAATCAGCCCCAGCATTTT
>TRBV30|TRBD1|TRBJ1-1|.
CASDRPLNTEAFF
TGTGCCTCGGACAGGCCGTTGAACACTGAAGCTTTCTTT
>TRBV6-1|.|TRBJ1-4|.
CASSETVERRLFF
TGTGCCAGCAGTGAAACGGTGGAGAGGCGGCTGTTTTTT
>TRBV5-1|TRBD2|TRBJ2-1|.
CASSLGPSGGIQFF
TGCGCCAGCAGCTTGGGTCCTAGCGGGGGGATTCAGTTCTTC
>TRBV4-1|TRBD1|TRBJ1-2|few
CASSPLTGGGYGYTF
TGCGCCAGCAGCCCATTGACAGGGGGGGGCTATGGCTACACCTTC
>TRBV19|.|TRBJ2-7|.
CASSIRGDEQYF
TGTGCCAGTAGTATAAGGGGAGACGAGCAGTACTTC
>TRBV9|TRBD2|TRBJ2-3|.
CASSGLAGAQYF
TGTGCCAGCAGCGGACTAGCGGGGGCGCAGTATTTT
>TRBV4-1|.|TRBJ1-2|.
CASSQGAGFYGYTF
TGCGCCAGCAGCCAAGGAGCAGGGTTCTATGGCTACACCTTC
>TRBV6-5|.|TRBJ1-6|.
CASKKGVSPLHF
TGTGCCAGCAAAAAAGGGGTTTCACCCCTCCACTTT
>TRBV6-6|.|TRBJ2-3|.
CASHWAGTDTQYF
TGTGCCAGCCACTGGGCAGGCACAGATACGCAGTATTTT
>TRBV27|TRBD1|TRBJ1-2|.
CASSLSRGGADGYTF
TGTGCCAGCAGTTTATCCCGAGGGGGCGCAGATGGCTACACCTTC
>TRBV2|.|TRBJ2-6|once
CASRSGPPGANVLTF
TGTGCCAGCAGGTCAGGGCCCCCTGGGGCCAACGTCCTGACTTTC
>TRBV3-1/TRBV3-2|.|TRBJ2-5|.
CASSLQEGETQYF
TGTGCCAGCAGCCTACAGGAGGGTGAGACCCAGTACTTC
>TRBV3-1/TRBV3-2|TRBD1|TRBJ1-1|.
CASSRTGAEAFF
TGTGCCAGCAGCCGGACAGGGGCTGAAGCTTTCTTT
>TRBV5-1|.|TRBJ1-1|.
CASSPSATNTEAFF
TGCGCCAGCAGCCCCTCGGCCACTAACACTGAAGCTTTCTTT
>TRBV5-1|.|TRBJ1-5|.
CASSLGTFNQPQHF
TGCGCCAGCAGCTTGGGGACTTTCAATCAGCCCCAGCATTTT
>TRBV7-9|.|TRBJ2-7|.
CASSLVGRYSYEQYF
TGTGCCAGCAGCTTAGTAGGACGATACTCCTACGAGCAGTACTTC
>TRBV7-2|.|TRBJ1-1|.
CASSPMGGRNTEAFF
TGTGCCAGCAGCCCCATGGGTGGACGGAACACTGAAGCTTTCTTT
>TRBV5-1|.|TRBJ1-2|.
CASKGPNYGYTF
TGCGCCAGCAAGGGGCCCAACTATGGCTACACCTTC
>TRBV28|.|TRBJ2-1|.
CASSLTGYNEQFF
TGTGCCAGCAGTTTAACAGGTTACAATGAGCAGTTCTTC
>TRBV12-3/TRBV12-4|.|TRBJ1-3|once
CAININSGNTIYF
TGTGCCATCAATATCAATTCTGGAAACACCATATATTTT
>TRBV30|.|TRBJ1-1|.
CACSTWDISGGTEAFF
TGTGCCTGTTCTACCTGGGACATTTCTGGGGGTACTGAAGCTTTCTTT
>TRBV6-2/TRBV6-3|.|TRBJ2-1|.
CASSKPWGDEQFF
TGTGCCAGCAGTAAGCCCTGGGGGGATGAGCAGTTCTTC
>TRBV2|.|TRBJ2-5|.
CASSEARQGGNQYF
TGTGCCAGCAGTGAAGCGCGCCAGGGGGGGAACCAGTACTTC
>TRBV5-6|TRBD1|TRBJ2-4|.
CASSPGTGLGIQYF
TGTGCCAGCAGCCCCGGGACAGGGCTTGGCATTCAGTACTTC
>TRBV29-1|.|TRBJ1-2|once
CSVGTIYGYTF
TGCAGCGTGGGGACGATATATGGCTACACCTTC
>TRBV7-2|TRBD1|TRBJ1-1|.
CASSFPGQAHQKNTEAFF
TGTGCCAGCAGCTTTCCTGGACAGGCCCACCAGAAAAATACTGAAGCTTTCTTT
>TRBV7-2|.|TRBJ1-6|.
CASSLAGRSWGLMSPLHF
TGTGCCAGCAGCTTAGCCGGCAGGAGCTGGGGGTTAATGTCACCCCTCCACTTT
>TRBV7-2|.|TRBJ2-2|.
CASSLGSGTGELFF
TGTGCCAGCAGCTTAGGCTCAGGAACCGGGGAGCTGTTTTTT
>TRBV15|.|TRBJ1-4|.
CATSRAPGIKYEKLFF
TGTGCCACCAGCAGAGCTCCCGGGATTAAATATGAAAAACTGTTTTTT
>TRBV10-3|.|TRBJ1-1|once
CAISQGTLSTEAFF
TGTGCCATCAGTCAGGGAACCTTGAGCACTGAAGCTTTCTTT
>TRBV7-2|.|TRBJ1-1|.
CASSLVGMNTEAFF
TGTGCCAGCAGCTTAGTCGGTATGAACACTGAAGCTTTCTTT
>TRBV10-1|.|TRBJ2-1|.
CASSESKSGRDEQFF
TGCGCCAGCAGTGAATCAAAGTCAGGGCGGGATGAGCAGTTCTTC
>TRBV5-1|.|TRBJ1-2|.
CATSPDRPYGYTF
TGCGCCACCTCGCCGGACCGACCCTATGGCTACACCTTC
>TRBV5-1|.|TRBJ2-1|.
CASSLGPGLGGNEQFF
TGCGCCAGCAGCTTGGGGCCCGGGCTCGGGGGCAATGAGCAGTTCTTC
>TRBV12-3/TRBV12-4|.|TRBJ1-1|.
CASCRGPNTEAFF
TGTGCCAGCTGCCGGGGGCCGAACACTGAAGCTTTCTTT
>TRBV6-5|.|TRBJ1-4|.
CASSLEAATNEKLFF
TGTGCCAGCAGTTTAGAGGCGGCAACTAATGAAAAACTGTTTTTT
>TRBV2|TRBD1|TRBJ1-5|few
CASSERVTGTGQVQPQHF
TGTGCCAGCAGTGAAAGGGTTACAGGGACAGGGCAGGTTCAGCCCCAGCATTTT
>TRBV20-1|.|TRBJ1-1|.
CSARGLSEAFF
TGCAGTGCTAGGGGTTTGAGTGAAGCTTTCTTT